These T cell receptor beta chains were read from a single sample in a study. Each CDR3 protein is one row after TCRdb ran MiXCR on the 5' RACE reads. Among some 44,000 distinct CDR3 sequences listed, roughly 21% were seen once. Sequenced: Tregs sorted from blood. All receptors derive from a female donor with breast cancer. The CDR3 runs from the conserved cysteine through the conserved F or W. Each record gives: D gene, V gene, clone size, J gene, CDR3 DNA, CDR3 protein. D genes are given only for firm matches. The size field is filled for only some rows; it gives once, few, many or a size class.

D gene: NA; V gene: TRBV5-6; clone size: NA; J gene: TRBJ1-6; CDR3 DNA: TGTGCCAGCAGCTTGGCCGAATCGACCTTAAGCTCCTATAATTCACCCCTCCACTTT; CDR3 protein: CASSLAESTLSSYNSPLHF
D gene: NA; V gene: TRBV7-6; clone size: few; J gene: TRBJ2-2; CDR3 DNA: TGTGCCAGCAGCTTAGCCCTTCGGACAGCCTTGTTTTTT; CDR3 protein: CASSLALRTALFF
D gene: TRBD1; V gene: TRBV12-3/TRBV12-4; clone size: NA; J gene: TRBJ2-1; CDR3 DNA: TGTGCCAGCAGCCCAGGCCCCGGGACAGGATACAATGAGCAGTTCTTC; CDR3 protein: CASSPGPGTGYNEQFF
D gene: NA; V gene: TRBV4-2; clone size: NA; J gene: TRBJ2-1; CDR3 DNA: TGTGCCAGCAGCCAAGATTTATTAGGTGGTGAGCAGTTCTTC; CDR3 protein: CASSQDLLGGEQFF
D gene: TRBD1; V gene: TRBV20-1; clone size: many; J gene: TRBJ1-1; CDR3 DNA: TGCAGTGCTGGGGTCGCCGGGACAGAGAACACTGAAGCTTTCTTT; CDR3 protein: CSAGVAGTENTEAFF
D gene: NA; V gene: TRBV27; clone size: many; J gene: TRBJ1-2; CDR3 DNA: TGTGCCAGCAGTTTAACGGGGGCGCACGGCTACACCTTC; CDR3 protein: CASSLTGAHGYTF
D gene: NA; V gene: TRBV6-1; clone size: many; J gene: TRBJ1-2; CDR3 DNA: TGTGCCAGCAGACAGGGAAACTATGGCTACACCTTC; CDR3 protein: CASRQGNYGYTF
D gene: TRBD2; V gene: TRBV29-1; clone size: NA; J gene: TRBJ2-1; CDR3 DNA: TGCAGCGTTCGGTCCCTAGCGGTGAGCTCCTACAATGAGCAGTTCTTC; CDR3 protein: CSVRSLAVSSYNEQFF
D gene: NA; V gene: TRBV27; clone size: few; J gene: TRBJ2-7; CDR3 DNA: TGTGCCAGCAGTTTATCTGGCGGGGTAGGGAACGAGCAGTACTTC; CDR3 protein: CASSLSGGVGNEQYF
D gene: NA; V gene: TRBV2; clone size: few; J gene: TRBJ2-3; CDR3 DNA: TGTGCCAGCAGGTTTCGACTAGTGCGCACAGATACGCAGTATTTT; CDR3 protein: CASRFRLVRTDTQYF
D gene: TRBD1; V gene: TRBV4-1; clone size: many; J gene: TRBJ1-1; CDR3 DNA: TGCGCCAGCAGCCACCTCGTGGGACAGGGGGCACGGGGAGCTTTCTTT; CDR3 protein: CASSHLVGQGARGAFF
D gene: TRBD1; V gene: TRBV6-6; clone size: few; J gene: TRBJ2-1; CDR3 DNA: TGTGCCAGCAGCCGGGACAGGGCTCGAGATGAGCAGTTCTTC; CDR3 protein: CASSRDRARDEQFF
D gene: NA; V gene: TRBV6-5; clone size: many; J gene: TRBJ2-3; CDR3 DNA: TGTGCCAGCAGTTACTCTAGGGGAATCGGAGCCACAGATACGCAGTATTTT; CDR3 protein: CASSYSRGIGATDTQYF
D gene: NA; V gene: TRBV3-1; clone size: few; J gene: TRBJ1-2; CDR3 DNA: TGTGCCAGCAGTCTCAGGGAAAACTATGGCTACACCTTC; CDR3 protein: CASSLRENYGYTF
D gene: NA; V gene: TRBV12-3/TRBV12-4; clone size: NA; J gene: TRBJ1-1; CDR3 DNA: TGTGCCAGCAGTTTATCAGGGGACACTGAAGCTTTCTTT; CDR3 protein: CASSLSGDTEAFF
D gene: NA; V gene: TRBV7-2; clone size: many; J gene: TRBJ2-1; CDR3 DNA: TGTGCCAGCAGCTTGGACAGCTATTCCTACAATGAGCAGTTCTTC; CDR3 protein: CASSLDSYSYNEQFF
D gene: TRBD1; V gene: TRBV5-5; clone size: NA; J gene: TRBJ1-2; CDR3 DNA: TGTGCCAGCAGCATAGGGACAGTATCCCGGAACAACTATGGCTACACCTTC; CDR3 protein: CASSIGTVSRNNYGYTF
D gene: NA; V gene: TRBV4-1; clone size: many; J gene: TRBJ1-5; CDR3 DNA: TGCGCCAGCAGCCAAACGGCGGGAGGCGATAGCAATCAGCCCCAGCATTTT; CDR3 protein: CASSQTAGGDSNQPQHF
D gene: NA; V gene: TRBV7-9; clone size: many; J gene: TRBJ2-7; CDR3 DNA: TGTGCCAGCAGCCCGCAAGCGGTCGGCGAGCAGTACTTC; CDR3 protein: CASSPQAVGEQYF
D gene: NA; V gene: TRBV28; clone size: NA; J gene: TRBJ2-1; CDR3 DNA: TGTGCCAGCAGGACTGGTTCCTACAATGAGCAGTTCTTC; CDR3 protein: CASRTGSYNEQFF
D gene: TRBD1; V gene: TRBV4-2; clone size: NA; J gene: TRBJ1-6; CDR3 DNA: TGTGCCAGCAGCCAAGGGGGGACACAGGGGGTCTCTTCACCCCTCCACTTT; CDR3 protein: CASSQGGTQGVSSPLHF
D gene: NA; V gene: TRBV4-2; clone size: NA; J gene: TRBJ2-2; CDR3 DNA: TGTGCCAGCAGCCAAGGGGACTCTAACACCGGGGAGCTGTTTTTT; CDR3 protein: CASSQGDSNTGELFF
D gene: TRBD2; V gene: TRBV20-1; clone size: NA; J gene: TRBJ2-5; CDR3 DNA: TGCAGTGCGGATTCCGGGACTAGCGGGTTTCGAGAGACCCAGTACTTC; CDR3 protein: CSADSGTSGFRETQYF
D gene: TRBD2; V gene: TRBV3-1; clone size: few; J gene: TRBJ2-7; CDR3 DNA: TGTGCCAGCAGCGGGACTAGCGGCCTCGAGCAGTACTTC; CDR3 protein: CASSGTSGLEQYF
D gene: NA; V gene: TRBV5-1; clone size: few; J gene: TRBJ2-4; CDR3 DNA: TGCGCCAGCAGCTTCAATGACATAGCCAAAAACATTCAGTACTTC; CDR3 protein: CASSFNDIAKNIQYF
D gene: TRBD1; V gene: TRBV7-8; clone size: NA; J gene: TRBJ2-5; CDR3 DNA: TGTGCCAGCAGCTTAGGGGTACAGGGGGTTGTATCGGAGACCCAATACTTC; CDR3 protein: CASSLGVQGVVSETQYF
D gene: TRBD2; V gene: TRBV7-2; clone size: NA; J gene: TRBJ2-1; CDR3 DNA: TGTGCCAGCAGCTTATCCGAGTATAGCGGGGCAAATGAGCAGTTCTTC; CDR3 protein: CASSLSEYSGANEQFF
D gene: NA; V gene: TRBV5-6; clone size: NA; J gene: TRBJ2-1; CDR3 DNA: TGTGCCAGCAGCTTGGCCCAGGAGCAGTTCTTC; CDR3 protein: CASSLAQEQFF
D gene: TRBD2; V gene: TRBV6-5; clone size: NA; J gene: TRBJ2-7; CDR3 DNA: TGTGCCAGCAGCGTGAGCACTAGCGGGAGGGCCAATGAGCAGTACTTC; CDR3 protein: CASSVSTSGRANEQYF
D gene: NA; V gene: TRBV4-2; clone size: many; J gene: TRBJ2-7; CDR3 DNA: TGTGCCAGCAGCCCCACTATCCGGGATCAAATCTACGAGCAGTACTTC; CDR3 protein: CASSPTIRDQIYEQYF
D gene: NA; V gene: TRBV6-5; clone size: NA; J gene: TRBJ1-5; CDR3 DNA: TGTGCCAGCAGTTACTCAAGGGATGACGAGACCCAGCATTTT; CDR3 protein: CASSYSRDDETQHF
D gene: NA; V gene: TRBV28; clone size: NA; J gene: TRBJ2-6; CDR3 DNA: TGTGTCAGCAGCCCTAGGTTGGCCAACGTCCTGACTTTC; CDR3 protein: CVSSPRLANVLTF
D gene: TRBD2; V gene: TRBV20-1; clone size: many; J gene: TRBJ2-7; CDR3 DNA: TGCAGTGCTAGTTCGACTAGCGGGAGGTTCGAGCAGTACTTC; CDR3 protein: CSASSTSGRFEQYF
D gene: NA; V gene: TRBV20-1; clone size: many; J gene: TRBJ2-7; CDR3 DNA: TGCAGTGCTATCGACACGGAGGAAATCTACGAGCAGTACTTC; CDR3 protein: CSAIDTEEIYEQYF
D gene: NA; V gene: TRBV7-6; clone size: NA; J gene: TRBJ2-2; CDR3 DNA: TGTGCCAGCAGCTTCCCCCTGGGGCAAACCGGGGAGCTGTTTTTT; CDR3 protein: CASSFPLGQTGELFF
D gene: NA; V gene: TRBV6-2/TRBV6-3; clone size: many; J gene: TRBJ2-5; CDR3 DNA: TGTGCCAGCAGTTACTCGAGGAAAAGAGGGGAGCCCCAAGAGACCCAGTACTTC; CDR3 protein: CASSYSRKRGEPQETQYF
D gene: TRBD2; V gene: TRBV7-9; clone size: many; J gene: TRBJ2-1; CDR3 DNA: TGTGCCAGCAGCTCTCGACTAGCGGGATTGTACAATGAGCAGTTCTTC; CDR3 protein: CASSSRLAGLYNEQFF
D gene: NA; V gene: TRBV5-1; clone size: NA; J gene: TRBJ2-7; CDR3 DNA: TGCGCCAGCAGCTTCTACCAGGGGAGGGACGAGCAGTACTTC; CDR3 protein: CASSFYQGRDEQYF
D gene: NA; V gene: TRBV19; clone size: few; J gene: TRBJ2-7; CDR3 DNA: TGTGCCAGTAGTACGCCTTGGGCCGAGCAGTACTTC; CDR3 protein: CASSTPWAEQYF
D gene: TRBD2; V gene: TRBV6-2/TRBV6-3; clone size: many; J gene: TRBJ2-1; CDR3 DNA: TGTGCCAGCAGTTACGATGGACTAGCGGAACACAATGAGCAGTTCTTC; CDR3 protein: CASSYDGLAEHNEQFF
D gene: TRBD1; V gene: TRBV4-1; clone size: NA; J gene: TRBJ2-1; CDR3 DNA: TGCACCAGCGCCGGGACAGGGGGCAGTAATGAGCAGTTCTTC; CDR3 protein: CTSAGTGGSNEQFF
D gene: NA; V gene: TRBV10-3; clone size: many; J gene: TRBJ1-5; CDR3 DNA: TGTGCCATCAGTGCGGCGGTTGGCAATCAGCCCCAGCATTTT; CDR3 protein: CAISAAVGNQPQHF
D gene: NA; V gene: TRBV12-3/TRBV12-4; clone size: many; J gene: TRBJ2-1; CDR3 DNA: TGTGCCAGCAGTTCAAACGGGGGTAGCGGTAGCTACAATGAGCAGTTCTTC; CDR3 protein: CASSSNGGSGSYNEQFF
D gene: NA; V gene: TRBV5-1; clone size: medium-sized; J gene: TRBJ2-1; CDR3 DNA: TGCGCCAGCAGCCTCGGGGGCTCCTACAATGAGCAGTTCTTC; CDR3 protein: CASSLGGSYNEQFF
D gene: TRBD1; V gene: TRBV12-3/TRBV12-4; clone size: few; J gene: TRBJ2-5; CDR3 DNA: TGTGCCAGCACCCGACAGGGTCAGGTAGAGACCCAGTACTTC; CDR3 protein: CASTRQGQVETQYF